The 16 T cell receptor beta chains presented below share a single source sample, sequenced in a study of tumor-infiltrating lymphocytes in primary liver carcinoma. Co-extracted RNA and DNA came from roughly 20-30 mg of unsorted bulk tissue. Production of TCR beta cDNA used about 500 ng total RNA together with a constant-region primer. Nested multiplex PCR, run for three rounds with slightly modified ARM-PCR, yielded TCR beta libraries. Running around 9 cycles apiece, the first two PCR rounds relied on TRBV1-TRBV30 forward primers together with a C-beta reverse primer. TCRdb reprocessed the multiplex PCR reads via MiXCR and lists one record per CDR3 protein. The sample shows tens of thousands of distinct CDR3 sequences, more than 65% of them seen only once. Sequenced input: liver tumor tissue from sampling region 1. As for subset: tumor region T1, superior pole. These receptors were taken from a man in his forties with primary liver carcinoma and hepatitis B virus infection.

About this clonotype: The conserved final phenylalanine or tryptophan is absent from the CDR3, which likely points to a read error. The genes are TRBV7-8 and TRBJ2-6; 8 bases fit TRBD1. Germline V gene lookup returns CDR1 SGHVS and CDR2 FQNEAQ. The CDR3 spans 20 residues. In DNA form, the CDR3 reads TGTGCCAACAGCCGCCGGACAGGGCCTCAGCTCGGAACTGGGGCCAACGTCCTGACTATC. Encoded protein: CANSRRTGPQLGTGANVLTI.

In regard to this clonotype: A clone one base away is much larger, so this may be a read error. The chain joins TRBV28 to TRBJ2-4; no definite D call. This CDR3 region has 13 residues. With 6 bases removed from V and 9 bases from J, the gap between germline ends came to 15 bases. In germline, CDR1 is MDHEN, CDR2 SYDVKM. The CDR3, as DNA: TGTGCCAGCAGGACCTCGGGCACTACCATTCAGTACTTC. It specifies CASRTSGTTIQYF.

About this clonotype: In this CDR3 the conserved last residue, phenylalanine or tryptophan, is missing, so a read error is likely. CDR3 residues: CASGDGTSGNQETQYS. In DNA, the CDR3 is TGCGCCAGCGGCGATGGGACTAGCGGGAATCAAGAGACCCAGTACTCC. The chain joins TRBV5-1 to TRBJ2-5, with 13 nucleotides matching TRBD2. Germline values: CDR1 SGHRS, CDR2 YFSETQ. The CDR3 totals 16 residues. The ends lost 7 bases at V and 2 bases at J; junction bases unmatched: 8.

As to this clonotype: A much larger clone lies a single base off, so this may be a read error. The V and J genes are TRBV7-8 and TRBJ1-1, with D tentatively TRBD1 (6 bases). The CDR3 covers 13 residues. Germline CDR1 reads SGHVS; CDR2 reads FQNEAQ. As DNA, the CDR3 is TGTACCAGCAGCTCGGGACAGAACACTGAAGCTTTCTTT. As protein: CTSSSGQNTEAFF.

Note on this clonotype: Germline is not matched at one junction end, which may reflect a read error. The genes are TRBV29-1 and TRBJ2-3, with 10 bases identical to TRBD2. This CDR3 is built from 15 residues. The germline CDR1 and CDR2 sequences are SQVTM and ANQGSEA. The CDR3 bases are TGCGGCGTTGTACTGGCTAGCGGGAGCACAGATACGCAGTACTTT. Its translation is CGVVLASGSTDTQYF.

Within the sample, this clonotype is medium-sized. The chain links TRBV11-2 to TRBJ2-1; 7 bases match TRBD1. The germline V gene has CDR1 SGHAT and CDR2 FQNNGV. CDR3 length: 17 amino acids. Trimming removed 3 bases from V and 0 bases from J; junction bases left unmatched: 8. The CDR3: CASSLGTVGSSYNEQFF. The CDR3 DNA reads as TGTGCCAGCAGCTTGGGGACAGTAGGGAGCTCCTACAATGAGCAGTTCTTC.

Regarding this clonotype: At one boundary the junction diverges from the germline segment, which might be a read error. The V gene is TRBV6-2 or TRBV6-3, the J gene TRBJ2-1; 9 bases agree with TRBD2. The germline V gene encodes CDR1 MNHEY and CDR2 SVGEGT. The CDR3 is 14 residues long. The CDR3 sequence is CTVGSSGGYYEQFF. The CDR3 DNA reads TGTACCGTCGGGAGTAGCGGGGGCTACTATGAGCAGTTCTTC.

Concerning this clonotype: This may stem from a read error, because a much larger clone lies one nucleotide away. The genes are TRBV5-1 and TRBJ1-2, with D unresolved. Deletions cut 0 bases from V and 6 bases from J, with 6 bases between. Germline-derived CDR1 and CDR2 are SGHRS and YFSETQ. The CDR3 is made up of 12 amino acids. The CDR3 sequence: CASSLDTHGYTF. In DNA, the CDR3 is TGCGCCAGCAGCTTGGACACCCATGGCTACACCTTC.

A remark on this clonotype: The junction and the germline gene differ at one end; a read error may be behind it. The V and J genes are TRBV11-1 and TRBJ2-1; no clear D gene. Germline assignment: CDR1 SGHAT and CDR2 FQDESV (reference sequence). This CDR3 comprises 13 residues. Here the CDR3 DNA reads TGTGCCTGCAGCCCCCGTGATAAGGGCAAGCAGTTCTTC. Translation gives CACSPRDKGKQFF.

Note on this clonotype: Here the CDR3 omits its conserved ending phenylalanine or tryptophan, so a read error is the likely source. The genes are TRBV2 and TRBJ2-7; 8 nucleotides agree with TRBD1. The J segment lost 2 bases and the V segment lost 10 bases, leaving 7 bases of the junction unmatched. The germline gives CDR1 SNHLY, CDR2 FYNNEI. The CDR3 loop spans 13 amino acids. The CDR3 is CATTGEPTYEQYI. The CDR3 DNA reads TGTGCCACGACAGGGGAGCCGACCTACGAGCAGTACATC.

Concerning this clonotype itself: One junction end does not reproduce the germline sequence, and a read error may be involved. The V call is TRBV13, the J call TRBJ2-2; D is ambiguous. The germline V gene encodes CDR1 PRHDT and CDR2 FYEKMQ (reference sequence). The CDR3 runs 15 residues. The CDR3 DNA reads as TGTGCTAGCAGCTGCGTCAGTGCGAACACCGGGGAGCTGTTTTTT. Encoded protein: CASSCVSANTGELFF. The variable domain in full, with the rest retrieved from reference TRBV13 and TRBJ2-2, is AAGVIQSPRHLIKEKRETATLKCYPIPRHDTVYWYQQGPGQDPQFLISFYEKMQSDKGSIPDRFSAQQFSDYHSELNMSSLELGDSALYFCASSCVSANTGELFFGEGSRLTVL.

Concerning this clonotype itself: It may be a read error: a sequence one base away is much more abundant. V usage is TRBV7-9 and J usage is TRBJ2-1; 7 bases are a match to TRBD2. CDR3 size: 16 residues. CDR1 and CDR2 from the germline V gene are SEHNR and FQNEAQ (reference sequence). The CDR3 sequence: CASSPWGGAGYNEHFF. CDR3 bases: TGTGCCAGCAGCCCTTGGGGGGGAGCAGGATACAATGAGCACTTCTTC.

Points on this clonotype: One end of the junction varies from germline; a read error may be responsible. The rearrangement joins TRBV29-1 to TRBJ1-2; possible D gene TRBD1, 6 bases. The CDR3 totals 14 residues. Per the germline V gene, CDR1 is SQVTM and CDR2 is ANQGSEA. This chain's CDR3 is CRNRPSGQTYVYTF. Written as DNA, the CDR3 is TGCAGAAACCGCCCATCGGGACAAACCTATGTCTACACCTTC.

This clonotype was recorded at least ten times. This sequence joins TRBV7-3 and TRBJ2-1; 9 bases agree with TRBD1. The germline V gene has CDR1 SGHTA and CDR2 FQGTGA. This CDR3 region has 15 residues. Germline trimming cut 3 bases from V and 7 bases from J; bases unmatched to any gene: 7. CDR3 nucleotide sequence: TGTGCCAGCAGCTTGACCGGACAGGGGCAAAATGAGCAGTTCTTC. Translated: CASSLTGQGQNEQFF.

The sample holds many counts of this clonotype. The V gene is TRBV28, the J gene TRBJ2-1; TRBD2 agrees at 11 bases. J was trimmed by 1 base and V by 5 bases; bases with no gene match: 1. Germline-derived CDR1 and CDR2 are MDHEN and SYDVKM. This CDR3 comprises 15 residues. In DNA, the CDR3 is TGTGCCAGCAGTCCTAGCGGGAGGTCCTACAATGAGCAGTTCTTC. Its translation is CASSPSGRSYNEQFF.

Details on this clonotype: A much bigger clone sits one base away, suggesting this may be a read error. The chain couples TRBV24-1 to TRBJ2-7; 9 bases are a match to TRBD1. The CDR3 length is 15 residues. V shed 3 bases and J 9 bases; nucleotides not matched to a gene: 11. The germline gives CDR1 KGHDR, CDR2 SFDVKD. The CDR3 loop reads CATSDRAGQGRLQYF. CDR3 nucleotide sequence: TGTGCCACCAGTGATCGAGCGGGACAGGGTAGGCTGCAGTACTTC.